Below are 31 T cell receptor beta chains sequenced from a single sample in a study of T cells in Graves' hyperthyroidism and ophthalmopathy. Amplified TCR beta CDR3 regions came from RNA transcripts. The HTBI primer set drove a first-round RT-PCR of the TCR CDR3. TCRdb redid the calling of the multiplex PCR reads with MiXCR, one entry per CDR3 protein. The sample consists of roughly 700,000 distinct CDR3 sequences, approximately 40% of them appearing once. The source material was blood. Receptor source: a woman between 35 and 50 years old with Graves' hyperthyroidism.

The rearrangement links TRBV6-1 to TRBJ1-5; the D is unclear. V was trimmed by 6 bases and J by 0 bases, leaving 6 bases between them. The CDR3 sequence is 13 residues long. The V gene's germline CDR1 is MNHNS and CDR2 SASEGT. The CDR3 nucleotides read TGTGCCAGCAGAGACAATAGCAATCAGCCCCAGCATTTT. It yields the protein CASRDNSNQPQHF.

This sequence joins TRBV4-3 and TRBJ2-2, with D maybe TRBD2 (5 bases). Germline V CDR1 and CDR2: LGHNA, YSLEER. Deletions cut 1 base from V and 5 bases from J, with 11 bases between. CDR3 length: 15 residues. The CDR3 sequence is CASSQGHLATGELFF. The CDR3 DNA reads as TGCGCCAGCAGCCAAGGGCACCTAGCTACCGGGGAGCTGTTTTTT.

The V call is TRBV10-3, the J call TRBJ1-2; maybe TRBD1 (5 bases). The V end was cut by 2 bases, the J end by 7 bases, with 14 bases between. Germline V CDR1 and CDR2: ENHRY, SYGVKD. The CDR3 has 14 residues. CDR3 residues: CAISEARARVGYTF. Here the CDR3 DNA reads TGTGCCATCAGTGAGGCCAGGGCGCGGGTTGGCTACACCTTC.

The chain uses TRBV5-4 and TRBJ2-7, with D perhaps TRBD1 (6 bases). CDR3 length: 13 amino acids. Trimming cost V 7 bases and J 6 bases, with 17 bases left between them. Per the germline V gene, CDR1 is SGHNT and CDR2 is YYREEE (reference sequence). The CDR3 DNA reads as TGTGCCAGCTCTTCTTGGGGGCGGATCGAGCAGTACTTC. Translation: CASSSWGRIEQYF.

Only a few counts were recorded for this clonotype. This sequence joins TRBV6-6 and TRBJ2-7; tentatively, D is TRBD2 (6 bases). CDR3 length: 14 residues. V gave up 1 base and J gave up 3 bases, with 10 bases separating them. The germline V gene encodes CDR1 MNHNY and CDR2 SVGAGI (reference sequence). As DNA, the CDR3 is TGTGCCAGCAGTTACTTGGCGGGAAGCTACGAGCAGTACTTC. It codes for CASSYLAGSYEQYF.

At least ten counts were recorded for this clonotype. This chain joins TRBV7-8 and TRBJ1-5; D call uncertain. V lost 4 bases and J lost 6, with 10 bases in between. CDR1 is SGHVS and CDR2 is FQNEAQ in the germline V gene. The CDR3 consists of 13 residues. The CDR3 here is CASSYLEGQPQHF. The CDR3 DNA sequence: TGTGCCAGCAGCTACCTAGAGGGTCAGCCCCAGCATTTT.

This clonotype was picked up many times. A read error may account for a junction end that differs from germline. The rearrangement uses TRBV5-1 and TRBJ1-1; D uncertain. Germline values: CDR1 SGHRS, CDR2 YFSETQ. The CDR3 consists of 14 residues. Here the CDR3 reads CASSPSLMNTEAFF. CDR3 in DNA: TGTGCCAGCAGCCCCTCCCTAATGAACACTGAAGCTTTCTTT.

This clonotype was seen ten or more times. This rearrangement joins TRBV29-1 to TRBJ1-2; 7 bases match TRBD1. Germline assignment: CDR1 SQVTM and CDR2 ANQGSEA. The CDR3 has 15 amino acids. Trimming took 0 bases from V and 8 from J; bases not matched to a gene: 12. CDR3 DNA: TGCAGCGTTGAAGACCCGTCGAGGGGGCGCGGCGGCTACACCTTC. It yields the protein CSVEDPSRGRGGYTF. Using reference TRBV29-1 and TRBJ1-2 for the parts outside the CDR3, the full variable domain is SAVISQKPSRDICQRGTSLTIQCQVDSQVTMMFWYRQQPGQSLTLIATANQGSEATYESGFVIDKFPISRPNLTFSTLTVSNMSPEDSSIYLCSVEDPSRGRGGYTFGSGTRLTVV.

The chain recombines TRBV13 with TRBJ1-2; no clear D. Per the germline V gene, CDR1 is PRHDT and CDR2 is FYEKMQ (reference sequence). The CDR3 covers 13 residues. The V gene lost 4 bases and the J gene lost 4 bases, with 10 bases spanning the gap. The CDR3 coding sequence is TGTGCCAGCAGCTCCCATCGAAGCTATGGCTACACCTTC. Translated, it gives CASSSHRSYGYTF.

This clonotype was detected ten times or more. J is TRBJ1-1 and V is TRBV12-3 or TRBV12-4; tentative D call: TRBD1 (5 bases). V was cut by 6 bases and J by 14 bases, with 16 bases left in between. The CDR3 is 11 amino acids. The DNA of the CDR3 is TGTGCCAGCAGGCTCCGGGACCGGGCGTTCTTT. Amino acid sequence: CASRLRDRAFF.

The CDR3 here is CSARFDSSGNTIYF. The CDR3 DNA sequence: TGCAGTGCTAGATTTGATAGCTCTGGAAACACCATATATTTT. This chain connects TRBV20-1 to TRBJ1-3; no firm D call. Trimming took 2 bases from V and 0 from J, leaving 8 bases between them. Germline assignment: CDR1 DFQATT and CDR2 SNEGSKA (reference sequence). The CDR3 covers 14 residues.

The chain combines TRBV9 with TRBJ1-2; the D is unclear. The CDR3 sequence is 14 residues long. Trimming left V 0 bases short and J 3 bases short, with 9 bases between. Germline V lookup: CDR1 SGDLS, CDR2 YYNGEE. The CDR3 region is CASSVDETDYGYTF. In DNA form, the CDR3 reads TGTGCCAGCAGCGTAGATGAGACCGACTATGGCTACACCTTC. Combining the CDR3 with reference TRBV9 and TRBJ1-2 gives the whole variable domain DSGVTQTPKHLITATGQRVTLRCSPRSGDLSVYWYQQSLDQGLQFLIQYYNGEERAKGNILERFSAQQFPDLHSELNLSSLELGDSALYFCASSVDETDYGYTFGSGTRLTVV.

This clonotype was observed a handful of times. The genes are TRBV27 and TRBJ1-5; D may be TRBD1 (5 bases). V was clipped by 6 bases and J by 0 bases, with 9 bases between them. Germline V gene data show CDR1 as MNHEY and CDR2 as SMNVEV (reference sequence). The CDR3 is 14 amino acids. The chain's CDR3 is CASRPGISNQPQHF. The CDR3 nucleotides are TGTGCCAGCAGGCCAGGGATTAGCAATCAGCCCCAGCATTTT.

Concerning this clonotype itself: Mismatch with germline at one junction end may stem from a read error. V is TRBV29-1 and J is TRBJ2-2; D unresolved. The CDR3 has 12 residues. Germline V gene data show CDR1 as SQVTM and CDR2 as ANQGSEA. The CDR3 DNA follows: TGCAGCGTTGTACCTGGAGTTGGGGAACTGTTTTTT. It codes for CSVVPGVGELFF.

This clonotype showed up many times. The V call is TRBV6-4, the J call TRBJ1-6; D uncertain. Deletions cut 4 bases from V and 0 bases from J, with 10 bases between. The CDR3 length is 16 residues. Looked up from germline, CDR1 is MRHNA and CDR2 is SNTAGT. The CDR3: CASSASASSYNSPLHF. DNA for the CDR3: TGTGCCAGCAGTGCGTCGGCCAGCTCCTATAATTCACCCCTCCACTTT.

The J gene is TRBJ1-4, the V gene TRBV30, with D hard to call. The V gene lost 1 base and the J gene lost 0 bases, with 12 bases spanning the gap. This CDR3 contains 16 residues. CDR1 is GTSNPN, CDR2 SVGIG, per germline (reference sequence). CDR3 sequence (DNA): TGTGCCTGGAGTGGGGCAACCCTAGCAACTAATGAAAAACTGTTTTTT. Residues: CAWSGATLATNEKLFF.

In the case of this clonotype: Being one base from a much bigger clone, this may be a read error. This chain uses TRBV25-1 with TRBJ2-5; 8 positions agree with TRBD1. The CDR3 runs 13 residues. CDR1 is MGHDK and CDR2 is SYGVNS in the germline V gene. CDR3 coding DNA: TGTACCAATTCCAGGACAGGGCGAAAGACCCAGTACTTC. Its protein product is CTNSRTGRKTQYF. Filled out from reference TRBV25-1 and TRBJ2-5, the complete variable domain reads EADIYQTPRYLVIGTGKKITLECSQTMGHDKMYWYQQDPGMELHLIHYSYGVNSTEKGDLSSESTVSRIRTEHFPLTLESARPSHTSQYLCTNSRTGRKTQYFGPGTRLLVL.

This clonotype was detected ten times or more. The chain links TRBV15 to TRBJ1-2; D is unresolved. V was pared by 1 base and J by 6 bases, with 12 bases between. This CDR3 contains 14 residues. The germline V gene encodes CDR1 LNHNV and CDR2 YYDKDF (reference sequence). The CDR3 sequence: CATSRVGDLDGYTF. In nucleotides, the CDR3 is TGTGCCACCAGCAGAGTCGGGGATTTGGATGGCTACACCTTC.

The chain links TRBV7-9 to TRBJ2-5, with D maybe TRBD1 (5 bases). The CDR3 has 15 amino acids. V was trimmed by 4 bases and J by 2 bases, leaving 14 bases between them. CDR1 is SEHNR and CDR2 is FQNEAQ in the germline V gene (reference sequence). The CDR3 DNA reads TGTGCCAGCAGCTCAGACGCGCGACAGCAAGAGACCCAGTACTTC. Amino acid sequence: CASSSDARQQETQYF. The full variable domain, with the rest looked up from reference TRBV7-9 and TRBJ2-5, is DTGVSQNPRHKITKRGQNVTFRCDPISEHNRLYWYRQTLGQGPEFLTYFQNEAQLEKSRLLSDRFSAERPKGSFSTLEIQRTEQGDSAMYLCASSSDARQQETQYFGPGTRLLVL.

To note about this clonotype: A single base separates this from a much larger clone, so it may be a read error. V gene TRBV29-1 combines with J gene TRBJ1-2, with D tentatively TRBD1 (6 bases). CDR3 length equals 13 residues. CDR1 SQVTM and CDR2 ANQGSEA come from the germline V gene. V shed 7 bases and J shed 14 bases, with 26 bases lying between them. The CDR3 DNA sequence: TGCAGCGCTCACACGGGAGGGGGAAAGTCGGGGACCTTC. Translated: CSAHTGGGKSGTF.

Ten or more counts support this clonotype. V usage is TRBV27 and J usage is TRBJ2-7; 10 bases agree with TRBD2. The CDR3 extends over 16 amino acids. From germline, CDR1 is MNHEY and CDR2 SMNVEV (reference sequence). V shed 4 bases and J 4 bases; nucleotides not matched to a gene: 10. DNA for the CDR3: TGTGCCAGCAGTTCTCTGGGGGCTAGCGGGAGTTACGAGCAGTACTTC. Its translation: CASSSLGASGSYEQYF.

This clonotype has a handful of counts. V is TRBV5-1 and J is TRBJ1-1, with 11 bases that match TRBD1. The CDR3 length is 15 residues. The trim removed 3 bases at V and 8 bases at J, leaving 9 bases unmatched. Germline loops: CDR1 SGHRS, CDR2 YFSETQ. CDR3 loop: CASSSRTGGEGEAFF. Here the CDR3 DNA reads TGCGCCAGCAGCTCCCGGACAGGGGGCGAAGGGGAAGCTTTCTTT.

The gene calls are TRBV7-2 and TRBJ2-7; possibly TRBD1 for D (7 bases). Between the trimmed V and J ends, which lost 1 base and 2 bases, there was a span of 24 bases. This CDR3 has 19 amino acids. CDR1 is SGHTA and CDR2 is FQGNSA in the germline V gene. CDR3 in amino acids: CASSLGLWGTDRRAYEQYF. CDR3 DNA sequence: TGTGCCAGCAGCTTAGGCCTCTGGGGTACGGACAGGAGGGCCTACGAGCAGTACTTC.

The chain carries TRBV7-9 and TRBJ2-7; 11 bases are shared with TRBD1. CDR3 length: 14 amino acids. The V gene's germline CDR1 is SEHNR and CDR2 FQNEAQ (reference sequence). V trimming: 6 bases; J trimming: 2 bases; junction bases outside the gene matches: 3. The chain's CDR3 is CASRRGQGAYEQYF. Here the CDR3 DNA reads TGTGCCAGCAGGAGGGGACAGGGGGCCTACGAGCAGTACTTC. Complete variable domain (other parts from reference TRBV7-9 and TRBJ2-7): DTGVSQNPRHKITKRGQNVTFRCDPISEHNRLYWYRQTLGQGPEFLTYFQNEAQLEKSRLLSDRFSAERPKGSFSTLEIQRTEQGDSAMYLCASRRGQGAYEQYFGPGTRLTVT.

The chain combines TRBV20-1 with TRBJ2-2, with 7 positions matching TRBD2. Germline lookup yields CDR1 DFQATT and CDR2 SNEGSKA (reference sequence). Unmatched junction bases numbered 11, after V lost 3 bases and J lost 4 bases. CDR3 length: 16 residues. The DNA for the CDR3 is TGCAGTGCTAGGATTGCGGGAGCCACGGGCACCGGGGAGCTGTTTTTT. Encoded protein: CSARIAGATGTGELFF.

This clonotype appeared a few times. This chain connects TRBV24-1 to TRBJ1-2; D is unclear. The CDR3 runs to 15 residues. CDR1 and CDR2 from the germline V gene are KGHDR and SFDVKD. Deletions cut 1 base from V and 4 bases from J, with 12 bases between. DNA for the CDR3: TGTGCCACCAGTGATTTTGGACGGGAGATCTATGGCTACACCTTC. Residues: CATSDFGREIYGYTF.

The rearrangement links TRBV11-1 to TRBJ2-5; D is unclear. Germline values: CDR1 SGHAT, CDR2 FQDESV (reference sequence). This CDR3 spans 11 amino acids. Trimming pared 8 bases from V and 4 bases from J, leaving 8 bases between. CDR3 loop: CASGSVETQYF. The CDR3 DNA follows: TGTGCCAGCGGCTCAGTAGAGACCCAGTACTTC.

A note on this clonotype: This may be a read error: a much more frequent sequence differs by one nucleotide. This rearrangement joins TRBV29-1 to TRBJ1-2, with D unresolved. This CDR3 comprises 11 residues. V was cut by 4 bases and J by 1 base, with 4 bases left in between. From germline, CDR1 is SQVTM and CDR2 ANQGSEA. The DNA for the CDR3 is TGCAGCGTTGCATTTAACTATGGCTACACCTTC. Protein sequence: CSVAFNYGYTF. The entire variable domain, with the rest obtained from reference TRBV29-1 and TRBJ1-2, is as follows: SAVISQKPSRDICQRGTSLTIQCQVDSQVTMMFWYRQQPGQSLTLIATANQGSEATYESGFVIDKFPISRPNLTFSTLTVSNMSPEDSSIYLCSVAFNYGYTFGSGTRLTVV.

The chain recombines TRBV4-3 with TRBJ2-7, with D perhaps matching TRBD1 or TRBD2 (5 bases each). CDR3 length: 17 amino acids. The germline gives CDR1 LGHNA, CDR2 YSLEER. V lost 3 bases and J 6 bases, leaving 24 bases between the germline ends. This CDR3 reads CASSHNRWGSTGSEQYF. For the CDR3, the DNA is TGCGCCAGCAGCCACAACCGTTGGGGGTCCACCGGATCCGAGCAGTACTTC.

This clonotype appeared many times. The chain recombines TRBV29-1 with TRBJ1-2, with D perhaps TRBD1 (6 bases). This CDR3 contains 13 residues. Trimming removed 5 bases at V and 1 base at J, with 11 bases between. Germline-derived CDR1 and CDR2 are SQVTM and ANQGSEA. This CDR3 is CSVRTDDNYGYTF. DNA for the CDR3: TGCAGCGTTCGGACAGACGATAACTATGGCTACACCTTC.

This clonotype was counted a few times. The chain joins TRBV6-5 to TRBJ1-5; the match to TRBD1 covers 7 bases. This CDR3 spans 14 amino acids. The V segment lost 6 bases and the J segment 5 bases; nucleotides outside the gene matches: 7. Per the germline V gene, CDR1 is MNHEY and CDR2 is SVGAGI. In DNA form, the CDR3 reads TGTGCCAGCAGCAAACAGGGGCGGCATCAGCCCCAGCATTTT. Its translation: CASSKQGRHQPQHF.